This TCR beta chain originates from a study of cytomegalovirus exposure and HLA in healthy donors. The PCR was carried out with 60 Vbeta primers and 13 Jbeta primers. The authors' processing: Later analysis identified roughly 82 million unique TCR beta chains, about 10 million shared. The table came from immunoSEQ multiplex PCR; TCRdb's copy has only in-frame clones and leaves some out. V, J and clone size are taken as reported in that table, and D and trimming were inferred from the DNA itself. The table has 150,000 to 200,000 clones, roughly 80% seen once. The CDR3 has 10 residues. The germline CDR1 and CDR2 sequences are SNHLY and FYNNEI. Trimming cost V 6 bases and J 14 bases, with 13 bases left between them.

Sample: PBMCs. This TCR derives from a boy between 10 and 17 years old in good health and CMV-seronegative. The V and J genes are TRBV2 and TRBJ1-1; D possibly corresponds to TRBD1 (5 bases). This CDR3 is CASRGREVFF. CDR3 in DNA: TGTGCCAGCAGGGGCAGGGAGGTATTCTTT.